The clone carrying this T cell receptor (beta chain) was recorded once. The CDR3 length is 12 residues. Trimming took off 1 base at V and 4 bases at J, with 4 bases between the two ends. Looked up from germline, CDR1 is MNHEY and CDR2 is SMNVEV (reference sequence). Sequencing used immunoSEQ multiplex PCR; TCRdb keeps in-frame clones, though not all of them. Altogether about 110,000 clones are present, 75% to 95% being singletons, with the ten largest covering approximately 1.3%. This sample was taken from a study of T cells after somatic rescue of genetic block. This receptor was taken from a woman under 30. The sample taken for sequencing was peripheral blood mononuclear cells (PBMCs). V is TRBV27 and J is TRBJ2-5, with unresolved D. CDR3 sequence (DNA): TGTGCCAGCAGTTTATTCGGAGAGACCCAGTACTTC. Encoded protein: CASSLFGETQYF.